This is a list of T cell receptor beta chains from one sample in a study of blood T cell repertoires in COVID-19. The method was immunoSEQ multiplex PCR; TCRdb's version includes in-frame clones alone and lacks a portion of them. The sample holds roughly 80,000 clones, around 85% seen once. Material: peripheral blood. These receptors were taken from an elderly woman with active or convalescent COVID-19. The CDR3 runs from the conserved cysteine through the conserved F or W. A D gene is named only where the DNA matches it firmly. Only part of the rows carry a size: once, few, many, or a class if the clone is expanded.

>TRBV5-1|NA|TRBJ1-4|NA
TGCGCCAGCAGCTTGGCCGGGAGCAGGGTTGGCAAAAAACTGTTTTTT
CASSLAGSRVGKKLFF
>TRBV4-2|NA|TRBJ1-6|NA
TGTGCCAGCAGCCAAGATCTGACAGATAATTCACCCCTCCACTTT
CASSQDLTDNSPLHF
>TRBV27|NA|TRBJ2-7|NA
TGTGCCAGCAGTCTCTATCCGGGGTTTTACGAGCAGTACTTC
CASSLYPGFYEQYF
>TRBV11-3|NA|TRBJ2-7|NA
TGTGCCAGCAGCCTGGGGCGGGGCCCCTACGAGCAGTACTTC
CASSLGRGPYEQYF
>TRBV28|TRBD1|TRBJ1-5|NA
TGTGCCAGCAGTTTATGGGGGGACAGGGGTAGCAATCAGCCCCAGCATTTT
CASSLWGDRGSNQPQHF
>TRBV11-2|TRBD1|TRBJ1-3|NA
TGTGCCAGCAGCCTTTCGACAGGGACAGGAAACACCATATATTTT
CASSLSTGTGNTIYF
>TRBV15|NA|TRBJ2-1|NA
TGTGCCACCAGCAGAGCGTATGAGCAGTTCTTC
CATSRAYEQFF
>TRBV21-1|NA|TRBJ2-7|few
TGTGCCAGCAGCAAAGGGGCCGGGACTCCACCCTACGAGCAGTACTTC
CASSKGAGTPPYEQYF
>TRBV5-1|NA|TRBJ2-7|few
TGCGCCAGCAGCTTGGCCGTTCCCTCCTACGAGCAGTACTTC
CASSLAVPSYEQYF
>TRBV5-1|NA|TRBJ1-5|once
TGCGCCAGCAGCTTGCTGGGGGCCATCAATCAGCCCCAGCATTTT
CASSLLGAINQPQHF
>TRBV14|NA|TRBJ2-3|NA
TGTGCCAGCAGCGCGCGCGTCCTAGTTAAGGATACGCAGTATTTT
CASSARVLVKDTQYF
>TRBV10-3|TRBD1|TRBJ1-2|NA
TGTGCCATCAGTGCTGGACAGGGGAGAAATGGCTACACCTTC
CAISAGQGRNGYTF
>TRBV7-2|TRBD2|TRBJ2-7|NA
TGTGCCAGCAGCTTAGTACTAGCGGGAGGCTCCTACGAGCAGTACTTC
CASSLVLAGGSYEQYF
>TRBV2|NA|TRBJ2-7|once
TGTGCCAGCAGCAGGGAACACCCCGAGCAGTACTTC
CASSREHPEQYF
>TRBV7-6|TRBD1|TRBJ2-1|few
TGTGCCAGCAGCTTAGCAACGGACAGGTTTATCAATGAGCAGTTCTTC
CASSLATDRFINEQFF
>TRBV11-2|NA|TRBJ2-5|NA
TGTGCCAGCAGCTTGGGACACCGGTCGGTAGAGACCCAGTACTTC
CASSLGHRSVETQYF
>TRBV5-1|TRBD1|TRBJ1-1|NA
TGCGCCAGCAGCTTCCAGGGGGCAGGGAACACTGAAGCTTTCTTT
CASSFQGAGNTEAFF
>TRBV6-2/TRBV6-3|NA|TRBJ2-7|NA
TGTGCCAGCAGTTACTCAAGGGGTAGAACCTACGAGCAGTACTTC
CASSYSRGRTYEQYF
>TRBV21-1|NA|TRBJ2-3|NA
TGTGCCAGCAGCAAAGCCTCAGGGGCCTCCACAGATACGCAGTATTTT
CASSKASGASTDTQYF
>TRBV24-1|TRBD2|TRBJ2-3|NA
TGTGCCACCAGGGGTAAGCGGGAGTTGGGCACAGATACGCAGTATTTT
CATRGKRELGTDTQYF
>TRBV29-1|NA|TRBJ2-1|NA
TGCAGCGCCGTCGGGACTGAAACCTACAATGAGCAGTTCTTC
CSAVGTETYNEQFF
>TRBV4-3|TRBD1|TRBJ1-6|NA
TGCGCCAGCAGCCCGGGGACAGGGGCTAATTCACCCCTCCACTTT
CASSPGTGANSPLHF
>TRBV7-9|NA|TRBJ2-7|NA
TGTGCCAGCAGCTTAACAGCAACCTACGAGCAGTACTTC
CASSLTATYEQYF
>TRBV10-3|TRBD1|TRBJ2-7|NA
TGTGCCATCAGTGAGTCGAACAGGGGTTCGCCCTACGAGCAGTACTTC
CAISESNRGSPYEQYF
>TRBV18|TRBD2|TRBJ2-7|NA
TGTGCCAGCTCACCAGCTAGCGGGGGGGCCTGGGCCTACGAGCAGTACTTC
CASSPASGGAWAYEQYF
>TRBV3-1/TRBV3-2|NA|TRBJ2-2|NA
TGTGCCAGCAGCCAGGGGCTAGTGTCCACCGGGGAGCTGTTTTTT
CASSQGLVSTGELFF
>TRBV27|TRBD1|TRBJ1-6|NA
TGTGCCAGCAGTACCCGGACAGGGGTTAATTCACCCCTCCACTTT
CASSTRTGVNSPLHF
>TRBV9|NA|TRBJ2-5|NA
TGTGCCAGCAGCGTAGTAGGAGGGAGAGGGGAGACCCAGTACTTC
CASSVVGGRGETQYF